The 5 T cell receptor beta chains reported below all come from one sample, sequenced in a study of blood T cells in healthy people across ages. The authors ran a second PCR of roughly 6 to 12 cycles using a sample-barcoded 5' primer and a J-beta primer mix. TCRdb recomputed calls from the 5' RACE reads with MiXCR, one row per CDR3 protein. This table has 790,000 or so distinct CDR3 sequences, 56% appearing once. The sequencing sample was made of blood. These receptors all come from a man aged 35 to 55 in good health.

The chain has TRBV7-6 and TRBJ2-3; weak D call: TRBD1 (6 bases). The closer fit of TRBJ1-3 to the DNA end suggests the J call may be wrong. CDR3 length equals 16 residues. Germline lookup yields CDR1 SGHVS and CDR2 FNYEAQ. In DNA form, the CDR3 reads TGTGCCAGCAGCTTGCTTCAGGGGTCAACTGGAAACACCATATATTTT. This gives the protein CASSLLQGSTGNTIYF.

Points on this clonotype: The junction and the germline gene differ at one end; a read error may be behind it. This chain links TRBV7-2 with TRBJ2-3; TRBD2 matches at 9 bases. The CDR3 loop spans 15 amino acids. Germline CDR1 reads SGHTA; CDR2 reads FQGNSA. CDR3 nucleotides: TGTGCCAGCAGTTTAGCGGGGGAAAGCACAGATACGCAGTATTTT. It yields the protein CASSLAGESTDTQYF.

The table lists this clonotype with a few counts. J is TRBJ1-5 and V is TRBV12-3 or TRBV12-4; D is uncertain. Deletions cut 3 bases from V and 0 bases from J, with 12 bases between. The CDR3 length is 16 residues. DNA of the CDR3: TGTGCCAGCAGTTTGTACCGTGGGGATAGCAATCAGCCCCAGCATTTT. Translation: CASSLYRGDSNQPQHF.

The V gene is TRBV28, the J gene TRBJ1-6; the D is unclear. There are 13 residues in the CDR3. CDR1 is MDHEN and CDR2 is SYDVKM in the germline V gene. Trimming stripped 3 bases from V and 7 bases from J, with 7 bases between. CDR3 coding DNA: TGTGCCAGCAGTTTCGTCAAGAATTCACCCCTCCACTTT. This encodes CASSFVKNSPLHF.

The V gene is TRBV29-1, the J gene TRBJ2-5; D remains ambiguous. Per germline, CDR1 SQVTM and CDR2 ANQGSEA. CDR3 length equals 13 residues. V was cut by 1 base and J by 4 bases, with 10 bases left in between. CDR3 in amino acids: CSVEVVLGETQYF. The CDR3 DNA reads TGCAGCGTTGAAGTCGTATTGGGAGAGACCCAGTACTTC.